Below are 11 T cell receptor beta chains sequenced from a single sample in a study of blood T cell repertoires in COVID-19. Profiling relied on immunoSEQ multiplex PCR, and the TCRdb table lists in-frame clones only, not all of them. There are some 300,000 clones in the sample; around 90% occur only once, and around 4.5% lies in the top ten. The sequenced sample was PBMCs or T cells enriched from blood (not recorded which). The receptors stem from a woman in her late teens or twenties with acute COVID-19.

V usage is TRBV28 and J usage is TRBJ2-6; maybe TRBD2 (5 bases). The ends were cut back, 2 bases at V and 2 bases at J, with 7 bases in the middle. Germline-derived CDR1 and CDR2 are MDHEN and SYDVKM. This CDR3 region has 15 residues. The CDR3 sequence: CASSLPGTGANVLTF. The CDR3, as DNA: TGTGCCAGCAGTTTACCGGGGACTGGGGCCAACGTCCTGACTTTC.

For the CDR3, the DNA is TGTGCCATTAGGGGACAGGGCGACACTGAAGCTTTCTTT. Translation: CAIRGQGDTEAFF. The V call is TRBV7-9, the J call TRBJ1-1; 9 bases align to TRBD1. Germline trimming cut 10 bases from V and 3 bases from J; bases unmatched to any gene: 6. Germline-derived CDR1 and CDR2 are SEHNR and FQNEAQ (reference sequence). This CDR3 contains 13 residues.

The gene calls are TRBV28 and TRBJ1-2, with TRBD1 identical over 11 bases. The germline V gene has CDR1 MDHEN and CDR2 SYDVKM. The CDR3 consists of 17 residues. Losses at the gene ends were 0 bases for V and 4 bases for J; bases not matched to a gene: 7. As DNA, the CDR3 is TGTGCCAGCAGTTTATGGGGCGGACAGGGGGCCTCCTATGGCTACACCTTC. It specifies CASSLWGGQGASYGYTF.

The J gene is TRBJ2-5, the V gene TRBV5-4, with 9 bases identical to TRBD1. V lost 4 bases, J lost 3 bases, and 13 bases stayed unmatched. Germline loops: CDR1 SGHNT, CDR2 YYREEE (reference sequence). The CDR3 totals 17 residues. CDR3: CASSLGFGQGHEETQYF. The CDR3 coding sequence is TGTGCCAGCAGCCTGGGGTTTGGACAGGGGCATGAAGAGACCCAGTACTTC.

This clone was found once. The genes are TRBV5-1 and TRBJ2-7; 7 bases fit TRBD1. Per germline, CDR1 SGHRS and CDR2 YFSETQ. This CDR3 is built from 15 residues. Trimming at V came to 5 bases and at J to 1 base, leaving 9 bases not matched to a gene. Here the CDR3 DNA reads TGCGCCAGCAGAAATTACAGGGGCGCTTCCTACGAGCAGTACTTC. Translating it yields CASRNYRGASYEQYF.

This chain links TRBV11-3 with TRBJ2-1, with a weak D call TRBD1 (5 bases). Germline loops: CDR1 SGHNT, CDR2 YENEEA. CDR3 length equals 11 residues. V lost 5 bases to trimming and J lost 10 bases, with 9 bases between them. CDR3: CASSPRQEQFF. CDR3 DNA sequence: TGTGCCAGCAGCCCTCGACAGGAGCAGTTCTTC. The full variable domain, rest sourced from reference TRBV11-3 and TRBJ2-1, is EAGVVQSPRYKIIEKKQPVAFWCNPISGHNTLYWYLQNLGQGPELLIRYENEEAVDDSQLPKDRFSAERLKGVDSTLKIQPAELGDSAVYLCASSPRQEQFFGPGTRLTVL.

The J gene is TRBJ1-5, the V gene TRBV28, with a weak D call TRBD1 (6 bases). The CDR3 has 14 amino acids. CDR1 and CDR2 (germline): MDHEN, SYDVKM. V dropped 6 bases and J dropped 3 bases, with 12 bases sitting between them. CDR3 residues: CASRVGALNQPQHF. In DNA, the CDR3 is TGTGCCAGCAGAGTGGGGGCCCTCAATCAGCCCCAGCATTTT.

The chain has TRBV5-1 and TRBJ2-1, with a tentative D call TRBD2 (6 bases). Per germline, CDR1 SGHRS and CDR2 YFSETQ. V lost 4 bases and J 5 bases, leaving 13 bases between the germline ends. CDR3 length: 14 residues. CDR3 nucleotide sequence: TGCGCCAGCAGCGGTGGGACTGGCAACAATGAGCAGTTCTTC. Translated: CASSGGTGNNEQFF.

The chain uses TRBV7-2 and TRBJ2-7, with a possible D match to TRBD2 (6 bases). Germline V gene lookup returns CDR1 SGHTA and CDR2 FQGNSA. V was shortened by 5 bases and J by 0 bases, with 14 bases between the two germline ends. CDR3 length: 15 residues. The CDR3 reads CASSPRLVSSYEQYF. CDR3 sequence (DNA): TGTGCCAGCAGCCCCAGACTAGTAAGCTCCTACGAGCAGTACTTC.

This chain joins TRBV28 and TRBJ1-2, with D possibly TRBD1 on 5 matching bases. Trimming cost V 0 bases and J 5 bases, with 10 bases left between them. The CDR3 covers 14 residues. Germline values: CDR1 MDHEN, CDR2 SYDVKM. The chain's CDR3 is CASSLWSGGYGYTF. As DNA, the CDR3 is TGTGCCAGCAGTTTATGGTCCGGGGGATATGGCTACACCTTC.

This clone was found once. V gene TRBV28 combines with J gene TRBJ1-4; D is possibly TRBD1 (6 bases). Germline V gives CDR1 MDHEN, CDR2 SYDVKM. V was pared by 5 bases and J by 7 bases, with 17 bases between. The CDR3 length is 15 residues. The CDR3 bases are TGTGCCAGCAGTCCTCCAGGGGAGGGGGGTGAAAAACTGTTTTTT. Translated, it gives CASSPPGEGGEKLFF.